The clone carrying this T cell receptor beta chain was seen only a few times. What it binds is not known. Unique molecular identifiers had been added to the TCR beta cDNA libraries. TCRdb re-derived calls from the PCR reads in MiXCR, one entry per CDR3 protein. Here the sample spans about 770,000 distinct CDR3 sequences, roughly 50% being singletons. CDR1 and CDR2 from the germline V gene are SGHRS and YFSETQ. CDR3 length equals 18 residues. Trimming cost V 1 base and J 4 bases, with 18 bases left between them. These data belong to a study of post-analysis software for immune sequencing data. Study-level results: Roughly 5 TRBV segments, TRBV5-6, TRBV5-1 and TRBV20-1 among them, were found more frequent in patients than controls.

The TCR sequence derives from a girl aged 5 to 17 with multiple sclerosis. The sample consisted of blood. V is TRBV5-1 and J is TRBJ2-6; no reliable D call. The CDR3 bases are TGCGCCAGCAGCTTGAATTCAGGTGTATCCACCGGGGCCAACGTCCTGACTTTC. Its protein is CASSLNSGVSTGANVLTF. Together with reference TRBV5-1 and TRBJ2-6, the CDR3 gives the full variable domain: KAGVTQTPRYLIKTRGQQVTLSCSPISGHRSVSWYQQTPGQGLQFLFEYFSETQRNKGNFPGRFSGRQFSNSRSEMNVSTLELGDSALYLCASSLNSGVSTGANVLTFGAGSRLTVL.